These T cell receptor beta chains were read from a single sample in a study of long-term antiretroviral therapy in people with HIV. Clones were read by immunoSEQ multiplex PCR, and TCRdb kept only the in-frame ones, dropping some. This table holds 15,000 to 20,000 clones, approximately 82% found once. Specimen: unsorted PBMCs, collected 0.3 years before starting antiretroviral therapy. The receptors stem from a man aged 50-59 years with HIV. CDR3s include the opening cysteine and the closing phenylalanine or tryptophan. A D gene is named only where the DNA matches it firmly. For some rows the clone size is stated as once, few or many, or as a class when expanded; others skip it.

J,V,size,D,CDR3,DNA
TRBJ2-7,TRBV15,.,TRBD2,CATSREGLADSYEQYF,TGTGCCACCAGCAGAGAAGGACTAGCGGACTCCTACGAGCAGTACTTC
TRBJ1-1,TRBV6-5,.,TRBD1,CASNQQGPAEAFF,TGTGCCAGCAACCAACAGGGGCCTGCTGAAGCTTTCTTT
TRBJ2-7,TRBV11-3,.,TRBD1,CASSLERGFGQAAYEQYF,TGTGCCAGCAGCTTAGAAAGGGGGTTTGGACAGGCCGCCTACGAGCAGTACTTC
TRBJ2-7,TRBV6-6,.,TRBD2,CGASGSSYEQYF,TGCGGGGCTAGCGGGTCTTCCTACGAGCAGTACTTC
TRBJ1-1,TRBV5-1,.,TRBD1,CASSTRDRGTEAFF,TGCGCCAGCAGCACCCGGGACAGGGGCACTGAAGCTTTCTTT
TRBJ1-1,TRBV4-3,.,.,CASSQDNGVNTEAFF,TGCGCCAGCAGCCAAGATAATGGGGTGAACACTGAAGCTTTCTTT
TRBJ2-1,TRBV11-2,.,.,CASSKDGAYNNEQFF,TGTGCCAGCAGCAAAGATGGCGCCTACAACAATGAGCAGTTCTTC
TRBJ2-3,TRBV7-2,.,.,CASSLLGRRYTDTQYF,TGTGCCAGCAGCTTATTAGGCAGGCGCTACACAGATACGCAGTATTTT
TRBJ2-4,TRBV7-9,.,TRBD2,CASSPTSGRDGYIQYF,TGTGCCAGCAGCCCAACTAGCGGGAGGGATGGATACATTCAGTACTTC
TRBJ1-5,TRBV27,few,.,CASSLLRGQPQHF,TGTGCCAGCAGTTTATTGAGGGGCCAGCCCCAGCATTTT
TRBJ2-7,TRBV19,.,.,CASSGVSYEQYF,TGTGCCAGTAGTGGGGTCTCCTACGAGCAGTACTTC
TRBJ1-2,TRBV11-3,.,TRBD1,CASSPGQHYGYTF,TGTGCCAGCAGCCCGGGACAGCACTATGGCTACACCTTC
TRBJ1-1,TRBV6-6,few,.,CASSFWDKNTEAFF,TGTGCCAGCAGTTTCTGGGACAAGAACACTGAAGCTTTCTTT
TRBJ2-3,TRBV5-4,.,.,CASSFTGAGDTQYF,TGTGCCAGCAGCTTTACCGGGGCCGGAGATACGCAGTATTTT
TRBJ2-2,TRBV9,.,TRBD1,CASSARQGSHSGELFF,TGTGCCAGCAGCGCCCGACAGGGGTCCCATTCCGGGGAGCTGTTTTTT
TRBJ2-5,TRBV7-9,.,.,CASSFPTGVETQYF,TGTGCCAGCAGCTTCCCCACGGGAGTGGAGACCCAGTACTTC
TRBJ2-7,TRBV5-1,.,TRBD2,CASSWFLAGGHYEQYF,TGCGCCAGCAGCTGGTTTCTAGCGGGGGGGCATTACGAGCAGTACTTC
TRBJ1-1,TRBV7-9,.,.,CASSPRATDTEAFF,TGTGCCAGCAGCCCCAGGGCGACCGACACTGAAGCTTTCTTT
TRBJ1-6,TRBV10-1,few,.,CASSEGGGAPLHF,TGCGCCAGCAGTGAGGGCGGCGGAGCACCCCTCCACTTT
TRBJ1-3,TRBV7-2,.,.,CASSKGHAGNTIYF,TGTGCCAGCAGCAAAGGACACGCTGGAAACACCATATATTTT
TRBJ1-5,TRBV6-4,few,TRBD1,CASGEGGPNQPQHF,TGTGCCAGCGGGGAAGGGGGCCCGAATCAGCCCCAGCATTTT
TRBJ2-7,TRBV7-2,.,TRBD2,CASSLVLAGGQYEQYF,TGTGCCAGCAGCTTAGTCCTAGCGGGGGGGCAATACGAGCAGTACTTC
TRBJ1-4,TRBV27,.,.,CASSSWTEEKLFF,TGTGCCAGCAGTTCATGGACAGAAGAAAAACTGTTTTTT
TRBJ2-7,TRBV4-3,.,.,CASSQDRTALTHEQYF,TGCGCCAGCAGCCAAGATAGGACAGCCCTCACCCACGAGCAGTACTTC
TRBJ1-4,TRBV5-1,.,.,CASSLGESEKLFF,TGCGCCAGCAGCTTGGGCGAAAGCGAAAAACTGTTTTTT
TRBJ2-5,TRBV21-1,.,.,CASSKGGYQETQYF,TGTGCCAGCAGCAAAGGGGGATACCAAGAGACCCAGTACTTC
TRBJ1-5,TRBV18,.,TRBD1,CASSPGTGGIQPQHF,TGTGCCAGCTCACCCGGGACAGGGGGAATTCAGCCCCAGCATTTT
TRBJ2-7,TRBV14,.,TRBD1,CASSPWTGGEQYF,TGTGCCAGCAGCCCCTGGACAGGGGGCGAGCAGTACTTC
TRBJ2-2,TRBV5-4,.,.,CASSFLQGNTGELFF,TGTGCCAGCAGCTTCTTACAGGGGAACACCGGGGAGCTGTTTTTT
TRBJ1-1,TRBV6-1,.,TRBD1,CASSDREGQGGTEAFF,TGTGCCAGCAGTGATAGGGAAGGACAGGGGGGGACTGAAGCTTTCTTT
TRBJ1-1,TRBV4-3,few,.,CASSPTNGNTEAFF,TGCGCCAGCAGCCCCACCAACGGGAACACTGAAGCTTTCTTT
TRBJ2-1,TRBV2,.,.,CASSGTGDNEQFF,TGTGCCAGCAGTGGGACCGGCGACAATGAGCAGTTCTTC
TRBJ2-5,TRBV11-2,.,.,CASSANYREKKTQETQYF,TGTGCCAGCAGCGCAAACTACCGGGAGAAAAAGACCCAAGAGACCCAGTACTTC
TRBJ2-5,TRBV6-1,.,TRBD1,CASRTDRGGAETQYF,TGTGCCAGCAGGACCGACAGGGGTGGTGCGGAGACCCAGTACTTC
TRBJ1-1,TRBV19,.,TRBD1,CASSIGTAEAFF,TGTGCCAGTAGTATTGGGACAGCTGAAGCTTTCTTT
TRBJ2-5,TRBV6-5,.,.,CASSYGGARETQYF,TGTGCCAGCAGTTACGGGGGGGCCCGGGAGACCCAGTACTTC
TRBJ2-2,TRBV15,.,.,CATSRDRKGYTGELFF,TGTGCCACCAGCAGAGATCGTAAGGGGTACACCGGGGAGCTGTTTTTT
TRBJ2-3,TRBV27,.,.,CASQSPPTDTQYF,TGTGCCAGCCAATCCCCACCCACAGATACGCAGTATTTT
TRBJ2-3,TRBV11-3,.,.,CASSRDIPITDTQYF,TGTGCCAGCAGCCGTGACATACCTATCACAGATACGCAGTATTTT
TRBJ2-5,TRBV5-3,.,.,CARSCEPLFVRVGETQYF,TGTGCCAGAAGTTGTGAACCTTTGTTTGTGAGGGTAGGCGAGACCCAGTACTTC
TRBJ1-3,TRBV7-6,.,.,CASSKGLGNTIYF,TGTGCCAGCAGCAAAGGGTTGGGAAACACCATATATTTT
TRBJ1-5,TRBV6-1,.,.,CASSEAGGGNQPQHF,TGTGCCAGCAGTGAAGCTGGGGGAGGCAATCAGCCCCAGCATTTT
TRBJ1-2,TRBV15,.,.,CATSRGDQGYGYTF,TGTGCCACCAGCAGGGGGGATCAGGGCTATGGCTACACCTTC
TRBJ2-3,TRBV14,.,TRBD1,CASSQDRTGISTDTQYF,TGTGCCAGCAGCCAAGATAGGACAGGGATAAGCACAGATACGCAGTATTTT
TRBJ1-3,TRBV6-1,.,.,CASSQGTDSGNTIYF,TGTGCCAGCAGCCAAGGGACGGACTCTGGAAACACCATATATTTT
TRBJ2-7,TRBV4-3,.,TRBD1,CASSQDNDRDSYEQYF,TGCGCCAGCAGCCAAGACAATGACAGGGACTCCTACGAGCAGTACTTC
TRBJ1-4,TRBV7-2,.,.,CASSVGSNEKLFF,TGTGCCAGCAGCGTGGGATCTAATGAAAAACTGTTTTTT
TRBJ2-7,TRBV6-4,.,.,CASSDFQGEPRDEQYF,TGTGCCAGCAGTGACTTCCAGGGAGAACCCAGGGACGAGCAGTACTTC
TRBJ1-5,TRBV27,.,.,CASSFRQGRKNQPQHF,TGTGCCAGCAGTTTTAGGCAGGGACGGAAGAATCAGCCCCAGCATTTT
TRBJ2-7,TRBV13,.,.,CASSLADSPEQYF,TGTGCCAGCAGCTTAGCTGACTCCCCCGAGCAGTACTTC
TRBJ1-3,TRBV10-3,.,.,CAIRPGASGNTIYF,TGTGCCATCAGACCGGGAGCCTCTGGAAACACCATATATTTT
TRBJ1-1,TRBV10-2,few,TRBD1,CASREGQGGTEAFF,TGCGCCAGCAGGGAGGGACAGGGGGGTACTGAAGCTTTCTTT
TRBJ2-1,TRBV6-6,.,TRBD2,CASSYVTSGEQFF,TGTGCCAGCAGTTACGTGACTAGCGGTGAGCAGTTCTTC
TRBJ2-7,TRBV7-8,.,TRBD1,CASSPLKGAGYEQYF,TGTGCCAGCAGCCCTCTTAAGGGGGCGGGCTACGAGCAGTACTTC